This entry features one T cell receptor (beta chain) sequence. This clone was detected once. Its antigen remains unidentified. No clone much larger than this one lies a single base away; base qualities are absent. TCRbeta CDR3 regions were amplified from genomic DNA by means of the immunoSEQ Assay, a bias-controlled multiplex PCR. Concerning the study's data processing: The number of nucleated cells in each sample was estimated by amplification of reference gene primers within the assay. Sequence reads were collapsed and filtered to measure the absolute abundance of every unique TCRbeta CDR3 rearrangement. For each sample, productive Simpson clonality was calculated as the square root of Simpson's diversity index over productive rearrangements. TCRdb took this table from immuneACCESS and kept in-frame rearrangements with V and J called. Such tables lack part of the clones; where checked against another copy, unresolved V genes explain under half of the gap, and the rest is unexplained. V, J and clone size were drawn from that table, and D and trimming were deduced from the DNA. This sample holds about 75,000 clones; around 90% were observed only once. The biggest ten clones account for approximately 6.4% of the sample.

The data stem from a study of blood T cell repertoires in COVID-19 (dated by TCRdb to about 2020). Some background on the complete study: Collaborator samples came from the United States, Italy and Spain and covered acute and convalescent phases of COVID-19. The material from the prospective study consisted of cDNA or gDNA derived from T cells, B-cell-depleted T cells, or PBMCs. The dataset comprised deeply sampled blood TCRbeta repertoires from subjects exposed to, actively infected with, or recovered from COVID-19. A freely available public database, intended as a resource for researchers studying the immune response to SARS-CoV-2, is where the repertoires were released. The samples were drawn from the first 160 participants of the ongoing ImmuneRACE study and from 950 to 1,500 subjects provided by 6 global collaborators. Sample metadata almost always included a de-identified subject ID, COVID-19 status, age in years and sex. Where available, HLA class I and class II types were obtained from metadata supplied by the sample provider rather than from assay-based typing. Results the study describes overall, beyond this receptor: The amount of clinical and demographic metadata varied by source and participant and was provided uncurated.

There are 16 amino acids in the CDR3, from cysteine to phenylalanine inclusive. Only CDR3 DNA is held: 48 bases, read in frame from base 1. The germline V gene specifies MGHRA as CDR1 and YSYEKL as CDR2. Trimmed from V: 2 bases; trimmed from J: 5 bases; junction bases lacking a gene match: 11. Each collaborating institution followed its own protocols to collect whole blood in K2EDTA tubes. For TCRbeta analysis, collaborator samples were shipped as frozen whole blood, as isolated PBMCs, or as DNA extracted from either sample type. This chain joins TRBV4-1 to TRBJ2-5, and 7 bases in between align with TRBD2. The sequencing input was peripheral blood. This receptor was identified in a woman between 50 and 59 years old with acute or convalescent COVID-19. The DNA sequence reads TGCGCCAGCAGCCAACTTACTAGCGCCTTGGATGAGACCCAGTACTTC. The resulting protein is CASSQLTSALDETQYF.